The entry below describes one TCR beta chain. CDR3 size: 17 residues. Germline CDR1 is SGHNT and CDR2 is YENEEA. V was clipped by 5 bases and J by 0 bases; unmatched bases: 7. This record comes from a study of blood T cell repertoires in COVID-19. Using immunoSEQ multiplex PCR, the repertoire was profiled, and TCRdb retains in-frame clones only, with some absent. The sample holds roughly 30,000 clones; more than 70% are singletons and the top ten take 9% to 10%. This TCR came from a man at least 80 years old with active COVID-19. The chain is built from TRBV11-3 and TRBJ2-6, with 7 bases that match TRBD2. Material for sequencing was peripheral blood. DNA of the CDR3: TGTGCCAGCAGCGCCGGGAGGCGGAGCTCTGGGGCCAACGTCCTGACTTTC. This codes for CASSAGRRSSGANVLTF. Together with reference TRBV11-3 and TRBJ2-6, the CDR3 gives the full variable domain: EAGVVQSPRYKIIEKKQPVAFWCNPISGHNTLYWYLQNLGQGPELLIRYENEEAVDDSQLPKDRFSAERLKGVDSTLKIQPAELGDSAVYLCASSAGRRSSGANVLTFGAGSRLTVL.